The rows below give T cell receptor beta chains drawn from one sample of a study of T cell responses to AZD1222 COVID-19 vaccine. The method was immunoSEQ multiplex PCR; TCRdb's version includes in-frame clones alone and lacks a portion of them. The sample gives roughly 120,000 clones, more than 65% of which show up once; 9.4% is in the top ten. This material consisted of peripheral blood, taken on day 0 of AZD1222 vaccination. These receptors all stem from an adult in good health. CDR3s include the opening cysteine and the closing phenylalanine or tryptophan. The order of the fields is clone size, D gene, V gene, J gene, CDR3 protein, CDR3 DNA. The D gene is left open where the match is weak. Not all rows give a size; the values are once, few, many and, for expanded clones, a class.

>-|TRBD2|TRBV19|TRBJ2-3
CASSPGTSGELDTQYF
TGTGCCAGTAGTCCCGGGACTAGCGGGGAGTTGGATACGCAGTATTTT
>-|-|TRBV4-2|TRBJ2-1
CASSQGPWAGANEQFF
TGTGCCAGCAGCCAGGGCCCCTGGGCGGGGGCGAATGAGCAGTTCTTC
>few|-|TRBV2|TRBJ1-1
CASTRDGSEAFF
TGTGCCAGCACCCGGGATGGATCTGAAGCTTTCTTT
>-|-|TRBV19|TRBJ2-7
CASALGRSYEQYF
TGTGCCAGCGCGTTAGGTAGATCCTACGAGCAGTACTTC
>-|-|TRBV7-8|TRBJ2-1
CASSNAVGGYNEQFF
TGTGCCAGCAGCAACGCTGTAGGAGGCTACAATGAGCAGTTCTTC
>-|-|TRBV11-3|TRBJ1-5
CASSLGGRNSNQPQHF
TGTGCCAGCAGCTTAGGGGGCAGGAATAGCAATCAGCCCCAGCATTTT
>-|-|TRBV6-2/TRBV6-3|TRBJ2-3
CASSSLGSLSDTQYF
TGTGCCAGCAGTTCCCTCGGGAGTCTCTCAGATACGCAGTATTTT
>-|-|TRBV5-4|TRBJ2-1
CASSLFSGSEQFF
TGTGCCAGCAGCTTGTTTAGCGGAAGTGAGCAGTTCTTC
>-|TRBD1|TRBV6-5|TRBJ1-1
CASSYSRQGPTEAFF
TGTGCCAGCAGTTACTCCCGACAGGGGCCCACTGAAGCTTTCTTT
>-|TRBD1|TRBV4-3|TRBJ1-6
CASSPSRQGMGYNSPLHF
TGCGCCAGCAGCCCAAGCCGACAGGGGATGGGGTATAATTCACCCCTCCACTTT
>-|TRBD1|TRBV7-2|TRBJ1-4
CASSSRQGTNEKLFF
TGTGCCAGCAGCTCGAGACAGGGAACTAATGAAAAACTGTTTTTT
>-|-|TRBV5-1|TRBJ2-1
CASSVEGPGNEQFF
TGCGCCAGCAGCGTCGAAGGCCCTGGCAATGAGCAGTTCTTC
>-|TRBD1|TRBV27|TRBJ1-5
CASSLRWTGPNQPQHF
TGTGCCAGCAGTCTCAGGTGGACAGGTCCCAATCAGCCCCAGCATTTT
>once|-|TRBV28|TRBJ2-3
CASIPPLRGLGTDTQYF
TGTGCCAGCATTCCCCCTCTCAGGGGACTTGGCACAGATACGCAGTATTTT
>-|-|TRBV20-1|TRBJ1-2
CSASGQIYGYTF
TGCAGTGCTAGTGGGCAGATCTATGGCTACACCTTC
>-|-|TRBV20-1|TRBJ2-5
CPRRGQETQYF
TGCCCGCGCCGGGGGCAAGAGACCCAGTACTTC
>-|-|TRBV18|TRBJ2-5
CASSPRQGFQETQYF
TGTGCCAGCTCACCAAGGCAGGGCTTCCAAGAGACCCAGTACTTC
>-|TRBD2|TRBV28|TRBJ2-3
CAISFQRGSTDTQYF
TGTGCTATCAGTTTCCAGCGGGGGAGCACAGATACGCAGTATTTT
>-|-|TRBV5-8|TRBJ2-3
CASSLYGPLSTDTQYF
TGTGCCAGCAGCTTGTATGGACCCCTCTCCACAGATACGCAGTATTTT
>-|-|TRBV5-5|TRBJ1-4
CASSLMGATNEKLFF
TGTGCCAGCAGCTTGATGGGGGCAACTAATGAAAAACTGTTTTTT
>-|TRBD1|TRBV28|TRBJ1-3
CASIPVRDSGNTIYF
TGTGCCAGCATCCCCGTCCGGGACAGTGGAAACACCATATATTTT
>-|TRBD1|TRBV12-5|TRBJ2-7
CASGPPGTGAPSDF
TGTGCTAGTGGTCCCCCCGGGACAGGGGCCCCGTCTGACTTC
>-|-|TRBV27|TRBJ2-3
CASSSPNGDTQYF
TGTGCCAGCAGTTCCCCTAACGGCGATACGCAGTATTTT
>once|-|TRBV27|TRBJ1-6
CASRGHWSSPLHF
TGTGCCAGCAGGGGACATTGGAGTTCACCCCTCCACTTT
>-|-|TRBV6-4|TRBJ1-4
CASSELSPRQVGEKLFF
TGTGCCAGCAGTGAGTTAAGTCCGAGACAAGTCGGTGAAAAACTGTTTTTT
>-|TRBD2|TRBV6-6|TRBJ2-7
CATLLAGGLSYEQYF
TGTGCCACCCTCCTAGCGGGAGGGCTTTCCTACGAGCAGTACTTC
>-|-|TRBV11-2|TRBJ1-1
CASTEGSLNTEAFF
TGTGCCAGCACCGAGGGGTCCCTGAACACTGAAGCTTTCTTT
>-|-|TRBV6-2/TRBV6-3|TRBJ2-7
CASSSYRTGIEQYF
TGTGCCAGCAGTTCCTACCGGACTGGGATCGAGCAGTACTTC
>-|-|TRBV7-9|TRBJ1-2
CASSLDARNYGYTF
TGTGCCAGCAGCTTAGATGCTCGGAACTATGGCTACACCTTC
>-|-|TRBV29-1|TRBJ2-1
CSVDAGAYYNEQFF
TGCAGCGTTGATGCAGGGGCTTACTACAATGAGCAGTTCTTC
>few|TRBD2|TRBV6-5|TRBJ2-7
CASSPAVAGGGQYF
TGTGCCAGCAGTCCGGCGGTAGCGGGAGGTGGGCAGTACTTC